The 14 T cell receptor beta chains given below trace back to one sample, sequenced in a study of tumor-infiltrating lymphocytes in primary liver carcinoma. Scientists recovered RNA and DNA together from around 20-30 mg of unsorted bulk tissue. cDNA specific to TCR beta was made from 500 to 650 ng of total RNA, with a constant-region primer employed for priming. Modified slightly, ARM-PCR produced TCR beta libraries over three nested multiplex PCR rounds. It was with TRBV1-TRBV30 forward primers and a C-beta reverse primer that the first two PCR rounds were run, at about 10 cycles each. TCRdb re-called the multiplex PCR reads with MiXCR, one entry per CDR3 protein. The sample lists about 190,000 distinct CDR3 sequences; around 81% were seen once. The specimen sequenced was tumor tissue from primary liver carcinoma. The receptors derive from a man aged 35 to 55 with primary liver carcinoma and hepatitis B virus infection.

The chain uses TRBV29-1 and TRBJ2-1; the D gene could be TRBD1 or TRBD2 (5 bases each). Per the germline V gene, CDR1 is SQVTM and CDR2 is ANQGSEA. CDR3 length: 14 amino acids. V was trimmed by 5 bases and J by 16 bases, leaving 27 bases between them. The CDR3 DNA reads TGCAGCGTTCGAGGCAGGGTTGGAGGCGATGATCACTTCTTC. Its translation: CSVRGRVGGDDHFF.

A single count supports this clonotype. Germline and junction disagree at one end, which may indicate a read error. This chain links TRBV5-4 with TRBJ2-2; tentative D call: TRBD2 (5 bases). Per the germline V gene, CDR1 is SGHNT and CDR2 is YYREEE (reference sequence). This CDR3 contains 14 residues. Here the CDR3 DNA reads TGTGCCAGCAACTTTACCCGGTCCGCCGGGGAGCTGTTATTT. Translation: CASNFTRSAGELLF.

A note on this clonotype: This CDR3 is missing its conserved last phenylalanine or tryptophan, likely due to a read error. The CDR3 spells CVSRYRAATDTQYY. In DNA form, the CDR3 reads TGTGTCAGCAGGTACAGGGCAGCCACAGATACGCAGTATTAT. This sequence joins TRBV6-2 or TRBV6-3 and TRBJ2-3, with D possibly TRBD1 on 6 matching bases. The CDR3 has 14 residues. CDR1 is MNHEY, CDR2 SVGEGT, per germline.

V is TRBV30 and J is TRBJ2-2; 8 bases agree with TRBD1. This CDR3 comprises 15 residues. J lost 3 bases, V lost 4 bases, and 7 bases had no gene match. CDR1 and CDR2 (germline): GTSNPN, SVGIG (reference sequence). As DNA, the CDR3 is TGTGCCTGGAATGTATCGGGACAGGACACCGGGGAGCTGTTTTTT. It specifies CAWNVSGQDTGELFF.

For this clonotype: In this CDR3 the conserved last residue, phenylalanine or tryptophan, is missing, so a read error is likely. This sequence joins TRBV14 and TRBJ2-6; D may be TRBD1 (5 bases). Germline V gene data show CDR1 as SGHDN and CDR2 as FVKESK. The CDR3 loop spans 15 amino acids. CDR3 bases: TGTGCCAGCAGCCAAGGCGCAGCTGGGGCTAACGTCCTGACTTTA. It specifies CASSQGAAGANVLTL.

Concerning this clonotype itself: A much larger clone lies a single base off, so this may be a read error. The chain has TRBV28 and TRBJ2-7, with D unresolved. V was trimmed by 7 bases and J by 0 bases, leaving 13 bases between them. Per the germline V gene, CDR1 is MDHEN and CDR2 is SYDVKM. The CDR3 length is 14 residues. CDR3 sequence (DNA): TGTGCCAGCACCAACACTCGCAGCTCCTACGAGCAGTACTTC. This encodes CASTNTRSSYEQYF.

In the case of this clonotype: The junction departs from germline at one end; a sequencing error may be responsible. V gene TRBV6-6 combines with J gene TRBJ2-7, with D possibly matching TRBD2 (5 bases). Germline lookup yields CDR1 MNHNY and CDR2 SVGAGI (reference sequence). CDR3 size: 14 residues. CDR3: CASGLDFDYYEQYF. The CDR3 DNA follows: TGTGCCAGCGGTTTGGACTTTGATTACTACGAACAGTACTTC.

A note on this clonotype: A junction boundary mismatches the germline segment, possibly from a read error. The chain couples TRBV29-1 to TRBJ1-4; D call uncertain. The CDR3 runs to 10 residues. The germline gives CDR1 SQVTM, CDR2 ANQGSEA. CDR3 amino acids: CSVGYEKLLF. As DNA, the CDR3 is TGCAGCGTTGGGTATGAAAAACTGCTTTTT.

Worth noting for this clonotype: An end of the junction does not agree with germline; a read error may underlie this. The rearrangement uses TRBV6-1 and TRBJ2-1; D is perhaps TRBD2 (6 bases). The CDR3 has 15 residues. From germline, CDR1 is MNHNS and CDR2 SASEGT. CDR3 sequence (DNA): TGTGTCAGCAGTAGTGGGACTGCTAACTACAATGAGCAGTTCTTC. Residues: CVSSSGTANYNEQFF.

The V gene is TRBV6-2 or TRBV6-3, the J gene TRBJ1-5; D gene unclear. CDR1 and CDR2 from the germline V gene are MNHEY and SVGEGT. The CDR3 totals 18 residues. Trimming left V 4 bases short and J 0 bases short, with 19 bases between. The CDR3 nucleotides are TGTGCCAGCAGTTTGGGAGTGTTCCGGGATCATAGCAATCAGCCCCAGCATTTT. Translation gives CASSLGVFRDHSNQPQHF.

Of note for this clonotype: Germline is not matched at one junction end, which may reflect a read error. The chain recombines TRBV6-2 or TRBV6-3 with TRBJ1-2, with D maybe TRBD1 (6 bases). The CDR3 totals 16 residues. Germline CDR1 is MNHEY and CDR2 is SVGEGT. The CDR3 nucleotides are TGTGCCATCAGGGGAAGTGAACAGGGCGTTAACTATGACTACACCTTC. Translating gives CAIRGSEQGVNYDYTF.

A remark on this clonotype: An end of the junction differs from the germline gene, which may be a read error. The chain has TRBV4-3 and TRBJ2-1; tentatively, D is TRBD1 (6 bases). The CDR3 has 14 residues. From germline, CDR1 is LGHNA and CDR2 YSLEER. CDR3 nucleotide sequence: TGTACCAGCAGCCAGGGGACCAATTTCGACGAGCAGTTCTTC. This gives the protein CTSSQGTNFDEQFF.

Turning to this clonotype: A much larger clonotype is one base distant, so this may be a read error. The chain recombines TRBV5-1 with TRBJ2-2; 9 bases map to TRBD1. Germline loops: CDR1 SGHRS, CDR2 YFSETQ. This CDR3 is built from 16 residues. DNA of the CDR3: TGCGCCAGCAGCCCGGTCGGGACAGGGAACATCGGGGAGCTGTTTTTT. Translated: CASSPVGTGNIGELFF.

Regarding this clonotype: Just one base apart from a much larger clone, this may be a read error. The chain is built from TRBV6-4 and TRBJ2-7; TRBD1 might be the D (6 bases). This CDR3 contains 15 residues. V lost 6 bases and J 6 bases, leaving 21 bases between the germline ends. CDR1 and CDR2 from the germline V gene are MRHNA and SNTAGT. The CDR3 reads CASSPDSRGRGEQYF. CDR3 bases: TGTGCCAGCAGCCCCGATTCCAGGGGCAGGGGCGAGCAGTACTTC.